This TCR beta chain was captured by sequencing in a study of blood T cells in healthy people across ages. The V end lost 4 bases, the J end lost 1 base, and 23 bases lay between the germline ends. Per germline, CDR1 SGDLS and CDR2 YYNGEE. The CDR3 runs 18 residues. A sample-barcoded 5' primer and a J-beta primer mix were used in a second PCR of roughly 7 to 11 cycles. One entry per CDR3 protein, called by TCRdb with MiXCR from the 5' RACE reads. The table records hundreds of thousands of distinct CDR3 sequences, 53% of them present only once. Sequenced sample: blood. This sequence joins TRBV9 and TRBJ1-1; TRBD1 might be the D (6 bases). The clonotype comes from an elderly man in good health. The CDR3 coding sequence is TGTGCCAGCAGCAGAGCAGCGGGGGGGGCTCGACGGAACACTGAAGCTTTCTTT. It yields the protein CASSRAAGGARRNTEAFF.